This is a list of T cell receptor beta chains from one sample in a study of blood T cell repertoires in COVID-19. Sequenced by immunoSEQ multiplex PCR; TCRdb stores in-frame clones only, minus some. The sample contains 150,000 to 160,000 clones, about four fifths of which appear only once. The sample taken for sequencing was peripheral blood. Receptor source: a man aged 60 to 69 with acute or convalescent COVID-19. Both conserved end residues are part of each CDR3. Each record gives: J gene, V gene, clone size, D gene, CDR3 protein, CDR3 DNA. A D gene is named only where the DNA matches it firmly. Only part of the rows carry a size: once, few, many, or a class if the clone is expanded.

>TRBJ2-7|TRBV4-2|NA|NA
CASSQDASSYEQYF
TGTGCCAGCAGCCAAGACGCCAGCTCCTACGAGCAGTACTTC
>TRBJ1-2|TRBV4-1|NA|NA
CASSQDLFGVWGYTF
TGCGCCAGCAGCCAAGATCTTTTCGGTGTTTGGGGCTACACCTTC
>TRBJ2-1|TRBV19|few|TRBD2
CASSLSGGYSYNEQFF
TGTGCCAGCTCCCTTAGCGGGGGGTACTCCTACAATGAGCAGTTCTTC
>TRBJ1-5|TRBV7-2|NA|TRBD1
CASSADRPGGNQPQHF
TGTGCCAGCAGCGCGGACAGGCCTGGGGGCAATCAGCCCCAGCATTTT
>TRBJ2-5|TRBV19|NA|NA
CASSLRTRRETQYF
TGTGCCAGTAGCCTGAGGACACGAAGGGAGACCCAGTACTTC
>TRBJ2-2|TRBV4-3|NA|TRBD1
CASSLGTGASGGELFF
TGCGCCAGCAGCCTGGGGACAGGGGCCTCCGGCGGGGAGCTGTTTTTT
>TRBJ1-1|TRBV7-9|few|NA
CASSLAFTENTEAFF
TGTGCCAGCAGCTTAGCCTTCACAGAGAACACTGAAGCTTTCTTT
>TRBJ1-2|TRBV6-5|many|NA
CASSYSLTGSYGYTF
TGTGCCAGCAGTTACTCACTTACAGGTTCTTATGGCTACACCTTC
>TRBJ2-2|TRBV6-2/TRBV6-3|NA|TRBD2
CASSYSTSGSYGELFF
TGTGCCAGCAGTTACTCTACTAGCGGGAGCTACGGGGAGCTGTTTTTT
>TRBJ2-2|TRBV28|NA|NA
CASRNTQVNTGELFF
TGTGCCAGCAGAAATACACAGGTGAACACCGGGGAGCTGTTTTTT
>TRBJ1-5|TRBV19|NA|TRBD1
CASSISRRTGSIQPQHF
TGTGCCAGTAGTATATCGAGGAGGACAGGGTCGATACAGCCCCAGCATTTT
>TRBJ1-1|TRBV7-2|NA|TRBD1
CASSPYGTGRNEAFF
TGTGCCAGCAGCCCATACGGGACAGGGAGGAATGAAGCTTTCTTT
>TRBJ1-1|TRBV10-3|NA|NA
CAIQGSMGNTEAFF
TGTGCCATCCAGGGCTCGATGGGGAACACTGAAGCTTTCTTT
>TRBJ1-6|TRBV7-2|few|NA
CASSLSREGSPLHF
TGTGCCAGCAGCTTAAGCAGGGAAGGGTCACCCCTCCACTTT
>TRBJ2-3|TRBV15|NA|TRBD2
CATSSDLLAGVFPDTQYF
TGTGCCACCAGCAGTGACCTTCTAGCGGGAGTTTTCCCAGATACGCAGTATTTT
>TRBJ2-7|TRBV25-1|NA|TRBD1
CASSDPGQGFYEQYF
TGTGCCAGCAGTGACCCGGGACAGGGATTCTACGAGCAGTACTTC
>TRBJ1-6|TRBV5-1|NA|NA
CASSRGGSREDSPLHF
TGCGCCAGCAGCCGCGGGGGAAGCAGGGAAGACTCACCCCTCCACTTT
>TRBJ2-6|TRBV7-2|NA|NA
CASSLGASGANVLTF
TGTGCCAGCAGCTTAGGGGCCTCTGGGGCCAACGTCCTGACTTTC
>TRBJ2-1|TRBV19|NA|TRBD2
CASSILAGGQVQFF
TGTGCCAGTAGTATCCTAGCGGGGGGCCAGGTACAGTTCTTC
>TRBJ1-4|TRBV30|NA|NA
CAWSEEGGATNEKLFF
TGTGCCTGGAGTGAGGAAGGGGGTGCAACTAATGAAAAACTGTTTTTT
>TRBJ1-3|TRBV2|NA|TRBD1
CASSGQGTSGNTIYF
TGTGCCAGCAGTGGACAGGGGACCTCTGGAAACACCATATATTTT
>TRBJ1-5|TRBV28|NA|TRBD1
CASNSGGSQPQHF
TGTGCCAGCAATTCAGGGGGCAGTCAGCCCCAGCATTTT
>TRBJ2-3|TRBV3-1/TRBV3-2|NA|TRBD2
CASSARGGRDTQYF
TGTGCCAGCAGCGCGCGGGGGGGCAGGGATACGCAGTATTTT
>TRBJ2-1|TRBV4-3|NA|TRBD1
CASSQWDSNEQFF
TGCGCCAGCAGCCAATGGGACAGCAATGAGCAGTTCTTC
>TRBJ2-7|TRBV18|NA|TRBD2
CASSPTSGGPPGEQYF
TGTGCCAGCTCACCGACTAGCGGGGGCCCTCCGGGTGAGCAGTACTTC
>TRBJ2-3|TRBV5-1|NA|TRBD2
CASSLDGLAGQGDTQYF
TGCGCCAGCAGCTTGGATGGGCTAGCGGGGCAGGGAGATACGCAGTATTTT
>TRBJ2-7|TRBV6-6|NA|NA
CASMAINEQYF
TGTGCCAGCATGGCCATCAACGAGCAGTACTTC
>TRBJ2-1|TRBV3-1/TRBV3-2|NA|TRBD2
CASSPARGGNEQFF
TGTGCCAGCAGCCCGGCGCGGGGGGGCAATGAGCAGTTCTTC
>TRBJ1-5|TRBV9|once|TRBD1
CASSPGGHTNQPQHF
TGTGCCAGCAGCCCAGGGGGCCACACCAATCAGCCCCAGCATTTT
>TRBJ1-1|TRBV2|NA|TRBD1
CASSRGTGNTEAFF
TGTGCCAGCAGTAGAGGGACAGGGAACACTGAAGCTTTCTTT
>TRBJ1-1|TRBV19|NA|TRBD1
CASRHVGTGTEAFF
TGTGCCAGTAGGCATGTTGGGACAGGGACTGAAGCTTTCTTT
>TRBJ1-1|TRBV11-1|NA|NA
CASSFRGVDEAFF
TGTGCCAGCAGCTTCAGGGGAGTAGATGAAGCTTTCTTT
>TRBJ2-3|TRBV5-8|NA|NA
CASRPRTLRSTDTQYF
TGTGCCAGCAGACCAAGGACACTCCGTAGCACAGATACGCAGTATTTT
>TRBJ2-3|TRBV15|NA|TRBD2
CATSKVAGGPTSTDTQYF
TGTGCCACCAGCAAGGTAGCGGGGGGACCTACTAGCACAGATACGCAGTATTTT